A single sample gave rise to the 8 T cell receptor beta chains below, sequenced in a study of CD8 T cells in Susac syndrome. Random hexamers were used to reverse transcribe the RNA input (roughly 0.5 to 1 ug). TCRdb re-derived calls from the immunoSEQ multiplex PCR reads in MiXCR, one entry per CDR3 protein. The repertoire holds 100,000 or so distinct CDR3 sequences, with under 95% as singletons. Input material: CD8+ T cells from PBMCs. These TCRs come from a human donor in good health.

The CDR3 region is CASSLTGSRGETQYF. The CDR3 DNA reads TGTGCCAGCAGTTTGACGGGGTCGCGGGGAGAGACCCAGTACTTC. This chain joins TRBV27 and TRBJ2-5, with D perhaps TRBD2 (6 bases). Germline CDR1 reads MNHEY; CDR2 reads SMNVEV (reference sequence). V lost 3 bases to trimming and J lost 4 bases, with 15 bases between them. This CDR3 contains 15 residues.

CDR3 in DNA: TGTGCCAGCAGCCCCCAGACTCGCGGTGGGGCCCAGTACTTC. Its protein is CASSPQTRGGAQYF. The chain has TRBV12-3 or TRBV12-4 and TRBJ2-5; D uncertain. Trimming left V 6 bases short and J 9 bases short, with 20 bases between. The CDR3 loop spans 14 amino acids.

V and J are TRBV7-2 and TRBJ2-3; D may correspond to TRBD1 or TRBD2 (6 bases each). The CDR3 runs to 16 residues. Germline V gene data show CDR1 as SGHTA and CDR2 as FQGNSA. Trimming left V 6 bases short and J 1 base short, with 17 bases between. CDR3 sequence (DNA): TGTGCCAGCAGAAAAGTCGGGGGCTTGGGCACAGATACGCAGTATTTT. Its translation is CASRKVGGLGTDTQYF.

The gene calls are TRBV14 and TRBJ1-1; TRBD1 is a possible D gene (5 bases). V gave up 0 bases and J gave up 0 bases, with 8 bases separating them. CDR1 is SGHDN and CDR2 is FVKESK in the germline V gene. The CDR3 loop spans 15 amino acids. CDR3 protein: CASSQDGALNTEAFF. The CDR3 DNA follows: TGTGCCAGCAGCCAAGACGGGGCGTTGAACACTGAAGCTTTCTTT. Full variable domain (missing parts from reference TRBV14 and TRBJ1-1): EAGVTQFPSHSVIEKGQTVTLRCDPISGHDNLYWYRRVMGKEIKFLLHFVKESKQDESGMPNNRFLAERTGGTYSTLKVQPAELEDSGVYFCASSQDGALNTEAFFGQGTRLTVV.

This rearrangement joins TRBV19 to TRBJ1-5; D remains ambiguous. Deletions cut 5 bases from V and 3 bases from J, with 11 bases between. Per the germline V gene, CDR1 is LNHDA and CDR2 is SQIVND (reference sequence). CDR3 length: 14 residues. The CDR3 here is CASSFSGYNQPQHF. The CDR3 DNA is TGTGCCAGTAGTTTCTCAGGATACAATCAGCCCCAGCATTTT. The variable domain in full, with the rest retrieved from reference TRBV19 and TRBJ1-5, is DGGITQSPKYLFRKEGQNVTLSCEQNLNHDAMYWYRQDPGQGLRLIYYSQIVNDFQKGDIAEGYSVSREKKESFPLTVTSAQKNPTAFYLCASSFSGYNQPQHFGDGTRLSIL.

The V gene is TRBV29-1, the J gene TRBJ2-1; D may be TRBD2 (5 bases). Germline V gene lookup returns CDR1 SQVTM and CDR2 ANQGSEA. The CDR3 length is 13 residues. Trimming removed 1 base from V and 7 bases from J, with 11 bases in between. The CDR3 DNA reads TGCAGCGTTGAAGGGAGGTCGGGGAATGAGCAGTTCTTC. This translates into CSVEGRSGNEQFF.

CDR3 region: CASSLEDGQVGEAFF. In DNA, the CDR3 is TGTGCCAGCTCACTGGAAGACGGGCAAGTAGGTGAAGCTTTCTTT. J is TRBJ1-1 and V is TRBV18; D not resolved. The CDR3 extends over 15 amino acids. The germline V gene has CDR1 KGHSH and CDR2 LQKENI. Trimming shortened V by 4 bases and J by 7 bases, and 19 bases separated the two germline ends.

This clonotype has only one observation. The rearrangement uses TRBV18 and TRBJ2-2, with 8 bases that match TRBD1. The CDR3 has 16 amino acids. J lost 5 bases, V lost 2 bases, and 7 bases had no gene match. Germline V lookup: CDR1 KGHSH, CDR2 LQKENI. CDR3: CASSPLDRAVTGELFF. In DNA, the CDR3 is TGTGCCAGCTCACCATTGGACAGGGCTGTGACCGGGGAGCTGTTTTTT.